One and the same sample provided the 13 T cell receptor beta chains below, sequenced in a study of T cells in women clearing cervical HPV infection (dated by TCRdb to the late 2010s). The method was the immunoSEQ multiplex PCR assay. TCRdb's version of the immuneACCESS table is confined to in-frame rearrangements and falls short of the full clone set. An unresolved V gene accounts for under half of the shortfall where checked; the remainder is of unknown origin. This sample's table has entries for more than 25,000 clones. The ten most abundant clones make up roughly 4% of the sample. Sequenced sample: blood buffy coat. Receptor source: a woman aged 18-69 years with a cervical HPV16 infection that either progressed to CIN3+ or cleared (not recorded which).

The sequenced CDR3 bases are TGTGCCAGCAGCTTGTACGGTAATCAGCCC. It encodes CASSLYGNQP. From start to end, the CDR3 is CASSLYGNQPQHF. The chain joins TRBV7-2 to TRBJ1-5; D is unresolved. The read ends 3 residues before the CDR3 terminus; that terminus is restored from the germline J gene. V lost 3 bases and J 4 bases, leaving 7 bases between the germline ends. The CDR3 runs to 13 residues. Germline V gene sequence: CDR1 SGHTA, CDR2 FQGNSA.

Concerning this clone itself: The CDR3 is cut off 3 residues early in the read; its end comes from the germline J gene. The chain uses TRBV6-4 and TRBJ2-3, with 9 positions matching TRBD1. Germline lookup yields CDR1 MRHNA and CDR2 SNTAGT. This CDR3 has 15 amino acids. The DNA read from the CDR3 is TGTGCCAGCAGTGACGGGACAGGGCACAATCAGCCG. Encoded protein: CASSDGTGHNQP. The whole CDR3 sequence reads CASSDGTGHNQPQYF.

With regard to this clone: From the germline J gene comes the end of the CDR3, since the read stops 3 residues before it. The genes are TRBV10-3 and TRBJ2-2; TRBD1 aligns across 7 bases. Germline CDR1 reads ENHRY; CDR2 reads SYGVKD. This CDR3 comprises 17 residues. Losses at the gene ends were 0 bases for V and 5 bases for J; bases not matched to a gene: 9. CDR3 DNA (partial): TGTGCCATCAGTGAGTCGATGAACAGGGGAAAAACCGGGGAG. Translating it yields CAISESMNRGKTGE. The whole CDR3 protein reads CAISESMNRGKTGELFF.

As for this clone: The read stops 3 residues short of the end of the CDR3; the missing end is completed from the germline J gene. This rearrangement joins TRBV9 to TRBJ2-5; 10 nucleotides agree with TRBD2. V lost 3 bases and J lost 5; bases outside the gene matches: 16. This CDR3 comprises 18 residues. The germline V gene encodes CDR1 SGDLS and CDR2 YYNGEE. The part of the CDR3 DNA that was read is TGTGCCAGCAGCGGTAGGGGAGGCAGCGGGGGGGATATGGAGACC. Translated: CASSGRGGSGGDMET. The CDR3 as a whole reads CASSGRGGSGGDMETQYF.

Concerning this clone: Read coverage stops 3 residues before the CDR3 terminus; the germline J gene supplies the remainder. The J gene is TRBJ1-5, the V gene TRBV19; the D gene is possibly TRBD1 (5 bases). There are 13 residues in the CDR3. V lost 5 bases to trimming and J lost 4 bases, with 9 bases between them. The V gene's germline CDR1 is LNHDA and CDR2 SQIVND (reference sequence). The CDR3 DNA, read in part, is TGTGCCAGTAGTTCAGGGCTAAATCAGCCC. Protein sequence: CASSSGLNQP. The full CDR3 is CASSSGLNQPQHF.

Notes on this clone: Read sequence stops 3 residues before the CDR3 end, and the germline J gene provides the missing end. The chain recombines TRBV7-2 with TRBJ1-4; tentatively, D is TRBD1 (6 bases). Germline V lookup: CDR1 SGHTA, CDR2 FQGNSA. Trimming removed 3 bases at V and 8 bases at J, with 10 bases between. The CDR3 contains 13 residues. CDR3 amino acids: CASSFKGEEKLFF. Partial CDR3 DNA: TGTGCCAGCAGCTTCAAGGGGGAAGAAAAA.

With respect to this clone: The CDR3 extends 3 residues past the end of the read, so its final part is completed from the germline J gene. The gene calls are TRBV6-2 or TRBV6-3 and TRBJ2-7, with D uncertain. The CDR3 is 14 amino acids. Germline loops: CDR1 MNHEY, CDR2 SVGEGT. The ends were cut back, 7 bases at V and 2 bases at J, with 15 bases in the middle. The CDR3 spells CASKAAGEPYEQYF. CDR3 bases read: TGTGCCAGCAAAGCCGCAGGTGAGCCCTACGAG.

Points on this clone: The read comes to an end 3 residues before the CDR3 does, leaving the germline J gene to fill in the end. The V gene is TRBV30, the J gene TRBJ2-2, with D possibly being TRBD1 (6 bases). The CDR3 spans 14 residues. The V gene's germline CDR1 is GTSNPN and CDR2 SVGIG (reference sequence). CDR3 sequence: CAWSVWGQNEKLFF. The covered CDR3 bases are TGTGCCTGGAGTGTATGGGGGCAAAATGAAAAG.

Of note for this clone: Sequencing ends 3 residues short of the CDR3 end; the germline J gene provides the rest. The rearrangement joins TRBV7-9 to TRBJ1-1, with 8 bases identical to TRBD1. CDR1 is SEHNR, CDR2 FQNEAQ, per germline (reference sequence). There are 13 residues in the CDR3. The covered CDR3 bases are TGTGCCAGCAGACAGGGGGGCCAAGAGACC. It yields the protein CASRQGGQET. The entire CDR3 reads CASRQGGQETAFF.

The CDR3 DNA, read in part, is TGCAGTGCTACCACCGAGGGACAGGGAACAAGCAATCAGCCC. It codes for CSATTEGQGTSNQP. The whole CDR3 protein is CSATTEGQGTSNQPYTF. This sequence joins TRBV20-1 and TRBJ1-2, with 9 bases fitting TRBD1. The read ends 3 residues shy of where the CDR3 ends; the end is completed using the germline J gene. In germline, CDR1 is DFQATT, CDR2 SNEGSKA (reference sequence). The CDR3 has 17 amino acids.

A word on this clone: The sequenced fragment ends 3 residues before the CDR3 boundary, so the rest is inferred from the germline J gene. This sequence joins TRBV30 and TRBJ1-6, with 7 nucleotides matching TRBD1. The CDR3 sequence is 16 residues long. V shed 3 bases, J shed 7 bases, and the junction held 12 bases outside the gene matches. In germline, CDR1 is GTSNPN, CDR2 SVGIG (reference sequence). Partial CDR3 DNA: TGTGCCTGGAGGGTCACCGGGACAGCCATAAATTCACCC. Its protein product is CAWRVTGTAINSP. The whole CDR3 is CAWRVTGTAINSPLHF.

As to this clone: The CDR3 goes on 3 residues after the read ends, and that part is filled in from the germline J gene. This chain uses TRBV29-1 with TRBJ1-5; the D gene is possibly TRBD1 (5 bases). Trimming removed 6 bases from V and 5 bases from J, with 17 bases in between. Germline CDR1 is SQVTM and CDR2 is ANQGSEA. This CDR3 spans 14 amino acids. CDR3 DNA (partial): TGCAGCGTAAAACCAGGGAGCAACGATCAGCCC. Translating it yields CSVKPGSNDQP. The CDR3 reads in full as CSVKPGSNDQPQHF.

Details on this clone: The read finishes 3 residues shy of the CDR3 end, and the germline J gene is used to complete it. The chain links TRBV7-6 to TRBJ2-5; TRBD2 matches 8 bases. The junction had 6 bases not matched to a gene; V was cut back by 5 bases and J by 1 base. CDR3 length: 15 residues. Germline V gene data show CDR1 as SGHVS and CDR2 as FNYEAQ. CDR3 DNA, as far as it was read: TGTGCCAGCAGCCCGGGGGGGGGACGCCAAGAGACC. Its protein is CASSPGGGRQET. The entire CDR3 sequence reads CASSPGGGRQETQYF. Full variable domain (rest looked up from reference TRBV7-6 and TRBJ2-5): GAGVSQSPRYKVTKRGQDVALRCDPISGHVSLYWYRQALGQGPEFLTYFNYEAQQDKSGLPNDRFSAERPEGSISTLTIQRTEQRDSAMYRCASSPGGGRQETQYFGPGTRLLVL.